A selection of T cell receptor beta chains follows, all from one sample in a study of cytomegalovirus exposure and HLA in healthy donors. Method: immunoSEQ multiplex PCR; TCRdb's copy keeps in-frame clones and lacks some. The data show approximately 270,000 clones, under 90% seen once. Sequences were obtained from PBMCs. Source of these receptors: a girl aged 2-10 years in good health and CMV-seronegative. The CDR3 runs from the conserved cysteine through the conserved F or W. Each record gives: CDR3 protein, CDR3 DNA, clone size, V gene, D gene, J gene. The D gene is left open where the match is weak. Size values are once, few and many counts, or a class for expanded clones, and some rows have none.

CDR3: CATSRDRAQNQPQHF; DNA: TGTGCCACCAGCAGGGACAGGGCGCAGAATCAGCCCCAGCATTTT; size: .; V: TRBV15; D: TRBD1; J: TRBJ1-5
CDR3: CASSSGTGVWNEQFF; DNA: TGTGCCAGCAGCTCCGGGACAGGGGTCTGGAATGAGCAGTTCTTC; size: .; V: TRBV6-5; D: TRBD1; J: TRBJ2-1
CDR3: CASSYESGAFF; DNA: TGTGCCAGCAGTTATGAGTCTGGAGCTTTCTTT; size: .; V: TRBV6-6; D: .; J: TRBJ1-1
CDR3: CASSLRGYGNQPQHF; DNA: TGTGCCAGCAGCTTACGAGGGTACGGCAATCAGCCCCAGCATTTT; size: once; V: TRBV7-8; D: .; J: TRBJ1-5
CDR3: CASTPGQNNSPLHF; DNA: TGTGCCAGCACCCCGGGACAGAATAATTCACCCCTCCACTTT; size: .; V: TRBV28; D: TRBD1; J: TRBJ1-6
CDR3: CASGSGASGSGETQYF; DNA: TGTGCCAGCGGATCGGGGGCTAGCGGGAGTGGGGAGACCCAGTACTTC; size: .; V: TRBV9; D: TRBD2; J: TRBJ2-5
CDR3: CASSLELAGRAYNEQFF; DNA: TGTGCCAGCAGCTTAGAACTAGCGGGGCGAGCCTACAATGAGCAGTTCTTC; size: .; V: TRBV7-2; D: TRBD2; J: TRBJ2-1
CDR3: CASSSLLNYGYTF; DNA: TGTGCCAGTAGTAGTTTGTTAAACTATGGCTACACCTTC; size: .; V: TRBV19; D: .; J: TRBJ1-2
CDR3: CASSPTSPGPDTQYF; DNA: TGTGCCAGCTCACCCACTAGCCCAGGGCCAGATACGCAGTATTTT; size: once; V: TRBV18; D: .; J: TRBJ2-3
CDR3: CASSPGLSTDTQYF; DNA: TGTGCCAGCAGCCCCGGACTTAGCACAGATACGCAGTATTTT; size: .; V: TRBV7-9; D: .; J: TRBJ2-3
CDR3: CASSKDRARIKLFF; DNA: TGTGCCAGCAGTAAGGACAGGGCACGAATAAAACTGTTTTTT; size: .; V: TRBV6-5; D: TRBD1; J: TRBJ1-4
CDR3: CASSTGTGAINSPLYF; DNA: TGTGCCAGCAGCACAGGGACAGGGGCTATTAATTCACCCCTCTACTTT; size: .; V: TRBV5-6; D: TRBD1; J: TRBJ1-6
CDR3: CASSLGGGSSTDTQYF; DNA: TGTGCCAGCAGCTTGGGAGGGGGCAGTAGCACAGATACGCAGTATTTT; size: .; V: TRBV5-4; D: TRBD1; J: TRBJ2-3